The sequence of this T cell receptor (beta chain) was determined in a study of blood T cell repertoires in COVID-19. On the study more broadly: Collection of acute and convalescent COVID-19 samples took place in the United States, Italy and Spain. PBMCs, B-cell-depleted T cells, or T cells were the source of the cDNA or gDNA that made up the material.

Source study methods: Estimated nucleated cell counts came from reference gene primer amplification. Using immunoSEQ multiplex PCR, the repertoire was profiled, and TCRdb retains in-frame clones only, with some absent. V and J calls and clone size are as listed in that table; D and trimming were resolved from the DNA. The data show roughly 100,000 clones, 85% seen once. This clone was seen only a few times. This CDR3 comprises 14 residues. V was clipped by 1 base and J by 3 bases, with 7 bases between them. CDR1 and CDR2 from the germline V gene are SGHVS and FQNEAQ. The sample was peripheral blood. The clonotype was recovered from a woman aged 70-85 years with active or convalescent COVID-19. The V and J genes are TRBV7-8 and TRBJ1-3; D call uncertain. CDR3 in DNA: TGTGCCAGCAGCTTAGGAGGGAATGGAAACACCATATATTTT. Its protein is CASSLGGNGNTIYF.